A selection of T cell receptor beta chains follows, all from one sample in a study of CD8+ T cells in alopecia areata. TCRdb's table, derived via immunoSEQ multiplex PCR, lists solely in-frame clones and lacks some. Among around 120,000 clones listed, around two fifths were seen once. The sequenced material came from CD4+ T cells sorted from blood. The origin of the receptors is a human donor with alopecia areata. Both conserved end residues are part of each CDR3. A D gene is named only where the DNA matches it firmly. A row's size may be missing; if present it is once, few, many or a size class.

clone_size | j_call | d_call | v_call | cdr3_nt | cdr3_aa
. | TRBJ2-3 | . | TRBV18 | TGTGCCAGCTCACCACCGGGGCAAAGGGCAGATACGCAGTATTTT | CASSPPGQRADTQYF
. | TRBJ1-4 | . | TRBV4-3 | TGCGCCAGCAGCCAAGGAAGTCCGGGGGCAACTAATGAAAAACTGTTTTTT | CASSQGSPGATNEKLFF
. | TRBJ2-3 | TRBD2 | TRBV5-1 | TGCGCCAGCAGCTTGCAGGGACTAGAAACAGATACGCAGTATTTT | CASSLQGLETDTQYF
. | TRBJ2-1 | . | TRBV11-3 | TGTGCCAGCAGCTTAGATAACTACAATGAGCAGTTCTTC | CASSLDNYNEQFF
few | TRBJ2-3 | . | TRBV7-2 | TGTGCCAGCAGCACCCGCACAGATACGCAGTATTTT | CASSTRTDTQYF
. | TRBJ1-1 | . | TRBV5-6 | TGTGCCAGCAGCTTCTCGAGGGGCACTGAAGCTTTCTTT | CASSFSRGTEAFF
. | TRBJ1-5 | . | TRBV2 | TGTGCCAGCAGTTCAATGAGGGATCAGCCCCAGCATTTT | CASSSMRDQPQHF
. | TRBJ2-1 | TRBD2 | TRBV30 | TGTGCCTCGGGACTAGCCAATGAGCAGTTCTTC | CASGLANEQFF
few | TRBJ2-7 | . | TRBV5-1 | TGCGCCAGCAGCGCGGACCAGCCCCCCTACGAGCAGTACTTC | CASSADQPPYEQYF
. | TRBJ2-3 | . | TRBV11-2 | TGTGCCAGCAGCTTACGGCTAGAAGCAAATACGCAGTATTTT | CASSLRLEANTQYF
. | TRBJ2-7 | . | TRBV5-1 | TGCGCCAGCTCCTCGGCCCCGGTCTACGAGCAGTACTTC | CASSSAPVYEQYF